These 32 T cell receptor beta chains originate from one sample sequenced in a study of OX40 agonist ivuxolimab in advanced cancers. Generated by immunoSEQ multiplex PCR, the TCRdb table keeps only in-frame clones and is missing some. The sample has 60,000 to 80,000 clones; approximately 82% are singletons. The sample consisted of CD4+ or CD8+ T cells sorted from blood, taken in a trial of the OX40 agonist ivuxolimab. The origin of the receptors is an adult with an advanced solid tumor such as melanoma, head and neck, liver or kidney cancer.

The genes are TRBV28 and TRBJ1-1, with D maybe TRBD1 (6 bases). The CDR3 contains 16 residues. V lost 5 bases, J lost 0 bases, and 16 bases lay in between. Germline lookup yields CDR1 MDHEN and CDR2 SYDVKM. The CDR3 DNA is TGTGCCAGCAGTGAACAGGGTCCCTCCTTGAACACTGAAGCTTTCTTT. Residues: CASSEQGPSLNTEAFF.

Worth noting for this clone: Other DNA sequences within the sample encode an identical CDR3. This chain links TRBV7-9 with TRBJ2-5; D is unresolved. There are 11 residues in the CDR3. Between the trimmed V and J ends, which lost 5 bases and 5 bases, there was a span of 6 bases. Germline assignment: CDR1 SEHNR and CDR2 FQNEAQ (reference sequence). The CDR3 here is CASSPGETQYF. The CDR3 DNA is TGTGCCAGCAGCCCCGGGGAGACCCAGTACTTC.

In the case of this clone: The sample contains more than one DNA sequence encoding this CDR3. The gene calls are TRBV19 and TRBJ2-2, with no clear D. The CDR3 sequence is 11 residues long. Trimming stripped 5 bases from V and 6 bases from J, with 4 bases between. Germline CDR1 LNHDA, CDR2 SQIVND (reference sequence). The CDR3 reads CASSLSGELFF. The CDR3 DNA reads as TGTGCCAGTAGTTTATCCGGGGAGCTGTTTTTT.

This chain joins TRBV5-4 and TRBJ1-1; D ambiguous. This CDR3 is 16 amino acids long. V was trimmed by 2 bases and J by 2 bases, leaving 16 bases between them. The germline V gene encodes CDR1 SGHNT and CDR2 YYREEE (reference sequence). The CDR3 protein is CASSFDPGRSNTEAFF. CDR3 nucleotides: TGTGCCAGCAGCTTTGATCCAGGCAGGAGCAACACTGAAGCTTTCTTT.

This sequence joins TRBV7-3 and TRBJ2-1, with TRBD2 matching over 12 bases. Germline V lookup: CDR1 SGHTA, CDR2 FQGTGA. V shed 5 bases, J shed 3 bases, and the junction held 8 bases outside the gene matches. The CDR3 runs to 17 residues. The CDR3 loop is CASSNSGTSGFYNEQFF. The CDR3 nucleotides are TGTGCCAGCAGCAACTCCGGGACTAGCGGGTTCTACAATGAGCAGTTCTTC.

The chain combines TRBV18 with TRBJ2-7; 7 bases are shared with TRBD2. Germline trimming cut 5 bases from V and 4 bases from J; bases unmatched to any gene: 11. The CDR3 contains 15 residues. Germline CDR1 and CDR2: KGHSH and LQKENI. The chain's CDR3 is CASSGASGGTYEQYF. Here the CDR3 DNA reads TGTGCCAGCTCAGGAGCTAGCGGAGGAACTTACGAGCAGTACTTC.

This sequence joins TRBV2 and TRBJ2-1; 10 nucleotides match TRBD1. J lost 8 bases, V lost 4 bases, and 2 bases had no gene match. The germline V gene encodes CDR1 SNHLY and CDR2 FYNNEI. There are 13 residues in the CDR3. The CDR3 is CASSGQGADEQFF. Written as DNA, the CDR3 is TGTGCCAGCAGTGGACAGGGGGCTGATGAGCAGTTCTTC. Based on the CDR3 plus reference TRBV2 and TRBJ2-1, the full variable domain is EPEVTQTPSHQVTQMGQEVILRCVPISNHLYFYWYRQILGQKVEFLVSFYNNEISEKSEIFDDQFSVERPDGSNFTLKIRSTKLEDSAMYFCASSGQGADEQFFGPGTRLTVL.

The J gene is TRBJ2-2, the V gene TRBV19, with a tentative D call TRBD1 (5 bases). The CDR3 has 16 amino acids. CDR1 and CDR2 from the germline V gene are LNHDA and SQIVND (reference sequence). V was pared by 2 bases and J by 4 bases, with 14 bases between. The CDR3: CASSITRTRGTGELFF. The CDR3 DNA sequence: TGTGCCAGTAGTATAACCAGGACACGAGGCACCGGGGAGCTGTTTTTT.

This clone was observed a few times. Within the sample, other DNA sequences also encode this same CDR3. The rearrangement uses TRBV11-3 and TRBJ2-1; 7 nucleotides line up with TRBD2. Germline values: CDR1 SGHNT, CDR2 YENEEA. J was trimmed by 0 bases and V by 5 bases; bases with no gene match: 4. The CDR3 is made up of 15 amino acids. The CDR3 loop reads CASSPSGTSYNEQFF. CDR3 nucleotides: TGTGCCAGCAGCCCAAGCGGGACCTCCTACAATGAGCAGTTCTTC.

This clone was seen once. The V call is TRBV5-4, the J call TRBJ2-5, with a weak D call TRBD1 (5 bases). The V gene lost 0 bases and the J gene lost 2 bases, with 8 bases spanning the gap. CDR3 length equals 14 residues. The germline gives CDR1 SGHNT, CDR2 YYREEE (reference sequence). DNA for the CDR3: TGTGCCAGCAGCTTGGTAACAGGACAAGAGACCCAGTACTTC. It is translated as CASSLVTGQETQYF.

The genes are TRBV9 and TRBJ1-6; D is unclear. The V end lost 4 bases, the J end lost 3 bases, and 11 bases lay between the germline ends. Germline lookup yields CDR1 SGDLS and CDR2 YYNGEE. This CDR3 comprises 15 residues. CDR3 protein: CASSPLADYNSPLHF. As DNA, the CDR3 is TGTGCCAGCAGCCCCCTAGCAGACTATAATTCACCCCTCCACTTT.

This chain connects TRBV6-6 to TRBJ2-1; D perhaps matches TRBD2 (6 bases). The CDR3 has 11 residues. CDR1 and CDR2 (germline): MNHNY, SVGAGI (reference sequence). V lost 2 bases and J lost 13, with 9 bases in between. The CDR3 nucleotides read TGTGCCAGCAGTTACGGGACTTTTCAGTTCTTC. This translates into CASSYGTFQFF.

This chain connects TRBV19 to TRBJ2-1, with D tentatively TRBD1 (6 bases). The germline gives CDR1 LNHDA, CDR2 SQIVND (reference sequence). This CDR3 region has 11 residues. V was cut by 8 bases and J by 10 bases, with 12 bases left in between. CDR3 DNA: TGTGCCAGTTCACCGGGACAAGAGCAGTTCTTC. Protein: CASSPGQEQFF. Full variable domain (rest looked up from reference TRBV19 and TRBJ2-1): DGGITQSPKYLFRKEGQNVTLSCEQNLNHDAMYWYRQDPGQGLRLIYYSQIVNDFQKGDIAEGYSVSREKKESFPLTVTSAQKNPTAFYLCASSPGQEQFFGPGTRLTVL.

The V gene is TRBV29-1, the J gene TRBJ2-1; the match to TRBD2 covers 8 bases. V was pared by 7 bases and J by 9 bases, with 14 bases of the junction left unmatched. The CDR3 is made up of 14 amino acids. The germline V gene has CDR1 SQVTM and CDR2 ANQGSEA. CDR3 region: CSAGEREPRTEQFF. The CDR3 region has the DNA TGCAGCGCCGGGGAGCGGGAGCCCCGTACTGAGCAGTTCTTC.

The CDR3 spells CAIQELAKNIQYF. As DNA, the CDR3 is TGTGCCATCCAGGAGCTAGCCAAAAACATTCAGTACTTC. V is TRBV28 and J is TRBJ2-4; D is unresolved. The length of the CDR3 is 13 residues. Trimming pared 10 bases from V and 0 bases from J, leaving 10 bases between. CDR1 and CDR2 (germline): MDHEN, SYDVKM.

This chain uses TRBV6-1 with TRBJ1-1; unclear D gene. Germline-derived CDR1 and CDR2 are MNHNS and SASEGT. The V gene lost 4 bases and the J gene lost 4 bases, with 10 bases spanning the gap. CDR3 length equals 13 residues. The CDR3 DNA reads TGTGCCAGCAGTGTTAAGGGTACCACTGAAGCTTTCTTT. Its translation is CASSVKGTTEAFF.

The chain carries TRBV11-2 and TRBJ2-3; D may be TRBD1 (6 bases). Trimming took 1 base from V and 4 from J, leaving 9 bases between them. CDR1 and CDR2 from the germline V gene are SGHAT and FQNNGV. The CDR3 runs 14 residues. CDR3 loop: CASSLGQVADTQYF. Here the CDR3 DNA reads TGTGCCAGCAGCTTAGGACAGGTCGCAGATACGCAGTATTTT.

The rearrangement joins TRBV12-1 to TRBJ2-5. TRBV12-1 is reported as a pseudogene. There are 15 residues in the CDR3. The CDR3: CASSTLREIQETQYF. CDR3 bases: TGTGCCAGCAGCACGCTCAGGGAGATCCAAGAGACCCAGTACTTC.

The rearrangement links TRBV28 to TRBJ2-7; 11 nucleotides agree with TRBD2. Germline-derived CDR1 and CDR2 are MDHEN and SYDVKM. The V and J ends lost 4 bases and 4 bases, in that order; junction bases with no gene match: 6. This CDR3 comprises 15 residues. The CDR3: CASSSMLAGGYEQYF. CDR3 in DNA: TGTGCCAGCAGTTCAATGCTAGCGGGAGGTTACGAGCAGTACTTC.

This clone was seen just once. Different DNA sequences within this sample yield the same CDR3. CDR3 in DNA: TGTGCCAGCAGCGTGGGCACAGATACGCAGTATTTT. Translation gives CASSVGTDTQYF. The rearrangement links TRBV9 to TRBJ2-3; D ambiguous. Germline lookup yields CDR1 SGDLS and CDR2 YYNGEE. Trimming removed 2 bases at V and 1 base at J, with 2 bases between. The CDR3 runs to 12 residues.

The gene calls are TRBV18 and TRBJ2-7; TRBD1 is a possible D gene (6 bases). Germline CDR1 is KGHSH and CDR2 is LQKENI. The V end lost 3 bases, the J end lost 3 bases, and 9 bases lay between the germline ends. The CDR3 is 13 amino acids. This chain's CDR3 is CASSPSDSYEQYF. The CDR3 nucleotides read TGTGCCAGCTCACCCTCGGACAGCTACGAGCAGTACTTC. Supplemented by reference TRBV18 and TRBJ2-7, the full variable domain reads NAGVMQNPRHLVRRRGQEARLRCSPMKGHSHVYWYRQLPEEGLKFMVYLQKENIIDESGMPKERFSAEFPKEGPSILRIQQVVRGDSAAYFCASSPSDSYEQYFGPGTRLTVT.

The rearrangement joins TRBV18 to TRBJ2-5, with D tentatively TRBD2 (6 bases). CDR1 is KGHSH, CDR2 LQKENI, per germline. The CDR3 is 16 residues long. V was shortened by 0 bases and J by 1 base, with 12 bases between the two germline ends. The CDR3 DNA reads TGTGCCAGCTCACCACCGGGACTGGTATCCCAAGAGACCCAGTACTTC. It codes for CASSPPGLVSQETQYF. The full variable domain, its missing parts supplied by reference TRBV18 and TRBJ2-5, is NAGVMQNPRHLVRRRGQEARLRCSPMKGHSHVYWYRQLPEEGLKFMVYLQKENIIDESGMPKERFSAEFPKEGPSILRIQQVVRGDSAAYFCASSPPGLVSQETQYFGPGTRLLVL.

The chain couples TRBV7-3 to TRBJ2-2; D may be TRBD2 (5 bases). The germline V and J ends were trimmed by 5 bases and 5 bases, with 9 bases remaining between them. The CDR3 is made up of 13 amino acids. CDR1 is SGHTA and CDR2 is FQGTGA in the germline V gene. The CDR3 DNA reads TGTGCCAGCAGCCATCCGGGGACCGGGGAGCTGTTTTTT. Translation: CASSHPGTGELFF.

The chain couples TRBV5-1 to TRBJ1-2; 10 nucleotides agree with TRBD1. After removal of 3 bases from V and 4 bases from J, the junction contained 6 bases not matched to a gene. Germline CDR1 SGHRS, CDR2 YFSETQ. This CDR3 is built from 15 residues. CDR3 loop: CASSSKTGGAYGYTF. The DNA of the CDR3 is TGCGCCAGCAGCTCAAAGACAGGGGGCGCCTATGGCTACACCTTC.

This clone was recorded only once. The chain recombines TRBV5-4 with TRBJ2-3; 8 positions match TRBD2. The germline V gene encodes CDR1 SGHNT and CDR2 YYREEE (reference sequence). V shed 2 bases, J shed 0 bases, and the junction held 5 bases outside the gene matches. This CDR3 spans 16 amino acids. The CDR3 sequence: CASSFRLAQSTDTQYF. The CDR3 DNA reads TGTGCCAGCAGCTTTAGACTAGCGCAAAGCACAGATACGCAGTATTTT.

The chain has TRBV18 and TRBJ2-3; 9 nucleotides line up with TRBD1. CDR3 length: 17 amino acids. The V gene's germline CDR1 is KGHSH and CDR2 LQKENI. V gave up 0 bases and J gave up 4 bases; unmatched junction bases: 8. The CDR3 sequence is CASSPPPGTGSADTQYF. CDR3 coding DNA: TGTGCCAGCTCACCACCCCCCGGGACAGGGAGCGCAGATACGCAGTATTTT.

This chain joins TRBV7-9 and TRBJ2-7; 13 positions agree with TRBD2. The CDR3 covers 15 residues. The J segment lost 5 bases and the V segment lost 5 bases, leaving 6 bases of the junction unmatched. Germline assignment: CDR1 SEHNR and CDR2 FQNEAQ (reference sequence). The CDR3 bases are TGTGCCAGCAGCCCACTAGGGACTAGCGGGAACGAGCAGTACTTC. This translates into CASSPLGTSGNEQYF.

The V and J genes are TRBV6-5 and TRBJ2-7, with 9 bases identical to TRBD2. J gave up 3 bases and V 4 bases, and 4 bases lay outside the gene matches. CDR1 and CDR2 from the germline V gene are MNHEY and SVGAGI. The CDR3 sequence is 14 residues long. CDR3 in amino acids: CASSSVTSGYEQYF. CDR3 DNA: TGTGCCAGCAGTTCTGTGACTAGCGGCTACGAGCAGTACTTC.

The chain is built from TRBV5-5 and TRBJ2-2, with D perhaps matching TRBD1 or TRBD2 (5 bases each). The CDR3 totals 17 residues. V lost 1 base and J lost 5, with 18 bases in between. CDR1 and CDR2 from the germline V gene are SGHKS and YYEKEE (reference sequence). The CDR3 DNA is TGTGCCAGCAGCTTGTGGGGCGCCGGGACCCTGACCGGGGAGCTGTTTTTT. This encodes CASSLWGAGTLTGELFF.

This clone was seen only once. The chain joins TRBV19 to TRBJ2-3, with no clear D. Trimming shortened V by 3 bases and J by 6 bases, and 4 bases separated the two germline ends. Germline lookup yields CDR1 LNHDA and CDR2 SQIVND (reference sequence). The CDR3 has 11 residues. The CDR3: CASSIGDTQYF. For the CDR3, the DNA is TGTGCCAGTAGTATTGGGGATACGCAGTATTTT.

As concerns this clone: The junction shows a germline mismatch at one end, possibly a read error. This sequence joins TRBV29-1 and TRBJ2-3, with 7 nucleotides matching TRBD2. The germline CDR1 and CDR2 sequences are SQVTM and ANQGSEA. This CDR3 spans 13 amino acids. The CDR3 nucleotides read TGCAGCGTCGAAGAGGGGAGGGCAGATACGCAGTATTTT. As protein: CSVEEGRADTQYF.

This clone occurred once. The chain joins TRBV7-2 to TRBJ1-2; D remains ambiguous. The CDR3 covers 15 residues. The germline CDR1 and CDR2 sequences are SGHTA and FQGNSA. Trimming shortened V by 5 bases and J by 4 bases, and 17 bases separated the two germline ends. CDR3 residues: CASSPPPKLGYGYTF. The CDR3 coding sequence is TGTGCCAGCAGCCCCCCCCCGAAATTGGGCTATGGCTACACCTTC.